This TCR beta chain derives from a study of beta chain features in type 1 diabetes. Study-level findings and limits: Insertions were fewer and deletions more numerous at VDJ junctions in type 1 diabetes patients. In comparison with healthy donors, patients had naive, central memory and Treg TCRB repertoires that appeared more similar.

Expressed TCRB transcripts were sequenced because the entire RNA isolate underwent reverse transcription. Profiling relied on immunoSEQ multiplex PCR, and the TCRdb table lists in-frame clones only, not all of them. Here the sample spans about 620,000 clones, around 16% being singletons. This clone was detected only a few times. Its specificity is unknown. V lost 0 bases, J lost 2 bases, and 4 bases stayed unmatched. The CDR3 extends over 15 amino acids. Per germline, CDR1 MDHEN and CDR2 SYDVKM. The sequencing input was naive CD4+ T cells from blood. This sequence joins TRBV28 and TRBJ2-7, with TRBD1 matching 7 bases. The clonotype originates from a man younger than 30 in good health. The CDR3: CASSLWAGGTYEQYF. CDR3 coding DNA: TGTGCCAGCAGTTTATGGGCAGGGGGTACCTACGAGCAGTACTTC.